This TCR beta chain was captured by sequencing in a study of T-cell memory formation after mild COVID-19. Study-wide background: There were largely donor-specific TCR clusters.

Study-wide findings and caveats: Researchers found some responding clones in pre-infection memory, a sign that cross-reactive memory joined. Largely, contracting CD4+ clones fell within CM and EM, and contracting CD8+ clones within EMRA.

With respect to this clonotype: What it binds is not known. Germline is not matched at one junction end, which may reflect a read error.

Germline V gives CDR1 MNHEY, CDR2 SVGAGI. The CDR3 is 13 amino acids. 5'RACE, which relied on constant-segment primers, yielded TCR alpha and TCR beta cDNA libraries carrying sample barcodes and UMIs. MiXCR, applied by TCRdb to the 5' RACE reads, yields one record per CDR3 protein. This sample carries over 350,000 distinct CDR3 sequences, 16% of them seen once, and the ten largest clones take about 22%. The receptor was derived from a man between 18 and 35 years old who had mild COVID-19 (a few samples of this study predate the infection). Cell type and time point are not known. This chain links TRBV6-5 with TRBJ1-1, with 8 bases fitting TRBD1. Material for sequencing was PBMCs or a T cell subset sorted from them (not recorded which). The DNA for the CDR3 is TGTGCCAGCAGTAACTCTTGGGACAGGGAAGCTTTCTTT. Translating it yields CASSNSWDREAFF.